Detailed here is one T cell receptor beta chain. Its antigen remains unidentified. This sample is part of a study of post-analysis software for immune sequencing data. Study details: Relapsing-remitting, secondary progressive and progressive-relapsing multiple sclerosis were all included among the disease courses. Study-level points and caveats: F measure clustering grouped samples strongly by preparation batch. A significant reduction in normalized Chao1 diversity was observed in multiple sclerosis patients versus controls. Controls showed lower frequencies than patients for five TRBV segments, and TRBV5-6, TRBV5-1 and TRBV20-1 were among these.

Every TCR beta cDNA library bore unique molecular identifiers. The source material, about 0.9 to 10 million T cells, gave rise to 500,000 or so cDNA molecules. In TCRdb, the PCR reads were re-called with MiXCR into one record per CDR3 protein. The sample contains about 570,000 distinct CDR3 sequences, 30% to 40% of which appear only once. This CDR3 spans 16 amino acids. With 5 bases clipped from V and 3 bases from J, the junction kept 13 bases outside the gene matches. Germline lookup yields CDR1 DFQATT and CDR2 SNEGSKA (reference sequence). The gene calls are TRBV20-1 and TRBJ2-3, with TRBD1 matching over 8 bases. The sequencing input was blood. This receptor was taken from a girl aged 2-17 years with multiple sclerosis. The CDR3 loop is CSAGGTGTGLTDTQYF. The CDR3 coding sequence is TGCAGTGCTGGAGGAACCGGGACAGGCCTTACAGATACGCAGTATTTT.